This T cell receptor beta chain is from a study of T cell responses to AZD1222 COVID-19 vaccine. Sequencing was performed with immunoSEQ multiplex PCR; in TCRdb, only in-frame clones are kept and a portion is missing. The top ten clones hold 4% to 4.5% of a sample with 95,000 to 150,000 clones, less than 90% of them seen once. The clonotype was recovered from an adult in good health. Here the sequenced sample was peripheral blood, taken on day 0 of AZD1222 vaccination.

CDR3 in DNA: TGCAGTGCTAGTGGTCACAGCGTGGGAGATACGCAGTATTTT. Translated, it gives CSASGHSVGDTQYF. The rearrangement uses TRBV20-1 and TRBJ2-3, with no clear D. The germline CDR1 and CDR2 sequences are DFQATT and SNEGSKA (reference sequence). The CDR3 sequence is 14 residues long. Between the trimmed V and J ends, which lost 3 bases and 5 bases, there was a span of 15 bases.